This entry lists 8 T cell receptor beta chains sequenced from one sample in a study of vaccination and CD4 T cells after COVID-19. Treatment meaning: approximately nine-day PBMC culture with coronavirus spike peptide pools or control peptides (ViraFEST assay). No cognate antigen is known for these TCRs. The study sequenced cultured CD4+ T cell DNA using the Oncomine TCR Beta short-read assay. TCRdb passed the PCR reads through MiXCR, listing each CDR3 protein once. This table has roughly 9,800 distinct CDR3 sequences, 45% appearing once. Sample: CD4+ T cells from blood, cultured in vitro. The receptors were gathered from a human donor who had recovered from COVID-19.

In regard to this clonotype: The germline gene is not matched at one end of the junction; a read error may be the cause. V gene TRBV2 combines with J gene TRBJ2-7; the D gene could be TRBD1 or TRBD2 (5 bases each). The CDR3 extends over 15 amino acids. Germline V gene sequence: CDR1 SNHLY, CDR2 FYNNEI. The CDR3 coding sequence is TGTGCCAGCAGTGAACGGGGCCTCCTATCCTACGAGCAGCACTTC. Its translation: CASSERGLLSYEQHF.

The table lists this clonotype with a few counts. CDR3 loop: CASSPRQYQETQYF. Written as DNA, the CDR3 is TGTGCCAGCAGCCCCCGACAGTACCAAGAGACCCAGTACTTC. V and J are TRBV3-1 and TRBJ2-5, with D perhaps matching TRBD1 (5 bases). The CDR3 has 14 residues. Germline-derived CDR1 and CDR2 are LGHDT and YNNKEL (reference sequence). V was clipped by 4 bases and J by 0 bases, with 9 bases between them.

V gene TRBV7-2 combines with J gene TRBJ1-2, with D unclear. The germline V gene encodes CDR1 SGHTA and CDR2 FQGNSA. CDR3 size: 17 residues. Trimming took off 2 bases at V and 0 bases at J, with 16 bases between the two ends. The CDR3: CASSLIAAGPANYGYTF. The DNA for the CDR3 is TGTGCCAGCAGCTTAATCGCCGCAGGACCAGCTAACTATGGCTACACCTTC.

This clonotype was counted only a few times. V is TRBV11-2 and J is TRBJ2-7; possibly TRBD1 for D (5 bases). The length of the CDR3 is 12 residues. Germline CDR1 reads SGHAT; CDR2 reads FQNNGV. The V end lost 5 bases, the J end lost 3 bases, and 8 bases lay between the germline ends. DNA for the CDR3: TGTGCCAGCAGCCCGACAGACTACGAGCAGTACTTC. This codes for CASSPTDYEQYF.

J is TRBJ2-5 and V is TRBV21-1; the listed D gene, TRBD1, was not tested against the DNA. TRBV21-1 has pseudogene status. The CDR3 length is 17 residues. The CDR3 region is CASGPGTGPSYQETQYF. CDR3 DNA sequence: TGTGCCAGCGGCCCAGGGACAGGGCCTTCGTACCAAGAGACCCAGTACTTC.

In this sample, this clonotype turned up a few times. This chain connects TRBV10-2 to TRBJ1-2, with D possibly being TRBD1 (6 bases). V was clipped by 0 bases and J by 5 bases, with 7 bases between them. CDR3 length equals 13 residues. Germline V CDR1 and CDR2: WSHSY, SAAADI. The CDR3 DNA reads as TGCGCCAGCAGTGAGTCTACAGGGTATGGCTACACCTTC. Translated, it gives CASSESTGYGYTF.

Written as DNA, the CDR3 is TGTGCCAGCAGCGTAGTAACAGGGAAGGCTTTCTTT. Encoded protein: CASSVVTGKAFF. The chain couples TRBV9 to TRBJ1-1, with D perhaps matching TRBD1 (6 bases). Trimming took 0 bases from V and 11 from J, leaving 11 bases between them. CDR3 length: 12 amino acids. Germline CDR1 and CDR2: SGDLS and YYNGEE.

The rearrangement links TRBV2 to TRBJ2-7, with 13 bases that match TRBD2. The V gene end was trimmed by 3 bases and the J gene end by 1 base; junction bases not matched to a gene: 9. The CDR3 has 18 amino acids. CDR1 and CDR2 from the germline V gene are SNHLY and FYNNEI. The CDR3 DNA follows: TGTGCCAGCAGTGATGGACTAGCGGGAGCAGACAATTCCTACGAGCAGTACTTC. This codes for CASSDGLAGADNSYEQYF.